Below, 21 T cell receptor beta chains from the same sample are listed, as sequenced in a study of blood T cell repertoires in COVID-19. Sequencing was performed with immunoSEQ multiplex PCR; in TCRdb, only in-frame clones are kept and a portion is missing. This repertoire shows 98,000 or so clones, roughly 80% found once; its top ten account for more than 3%. The sample consisted of peripheral blood. Receptors originate from a woman of 80 years or more with active or convalescent COVID-19.

This clone has ten or more counts. The rearrangement links TRBV14 to TRBJ1-3, with 9 bases that match TRBD1. In germline, CDR1 is SGHDN, CDR2 FVKESK. There are 18 residues in the CDR3. The V and J ends lost 3 bases and 1 base, in that order; junction bases with no gene match: 10. The CDR3 DNA reads as TGTGCCAGCAGCCAGGCGTGGGGACAGGGAGATTCTGGAAACACCATATATTTT. Translating gives CASSQAWGQGDSGNTIYF.

V gene TRBV7-3 combines with J gene TRBJ2-1; D ambiguous. Germline CDR1 and CDR2: SGHTA and FQGTGA. The CDR3 has 14 residues. V was pared by 2 bases and J by 8 bases, with 13 bases between. As DNA, the CDR3 is TGTGCCAGCAGCTTAGAGTTAGGAAGCGATGAGCAGTTCTTC. Protein sequence: CASSLELGSDEQFF.

The chain joins TRBV30 to TRBJ1-1, with a tentative D call TRBD1 (5 bases). Germline assignment: CDR1 GTSNPN and CDR2 SVGIG (reference sequence). CDR3 length: 13 amino acids. V lost 3 bases and J 5 bases, leaving 13 bases between the germline ends. CDR3 coding DNA: TGTGCCTGGAGCCTCATGACAGTTACTGAAGCTTTCTTT. This codes for CAWSLMTVTEAFF.

In regard to this clone: Compared with germline, one end of the junction differs, possibly owing to a read error. The V call is TRBV4-1, the J call TRBJ1-2; 7 bases match TRBD1. Germline values: CDR1 MGHRA, CDR2 YSYEKL. This CDR3 region has 15 residues. CDR3: CASSQLPGTAYRYTF. The CDR3 DNA reads as TGCGCCAGCAGCCAACTCCCCGGGACAGCCTATCGCTACACCTTC.

Concerning this clone: The same CDR3 is also encoded by other DNA sequences in this sample. This chain uses TRBV7-9 with TRBJ1-2; 12 nucleotides agree with TRBD1. Per the germline V gene, CDR1 is SEHNR and CDR2 is FQNEAQ (reference sequence). The CDR3 is made up of 15 amino acids. After removal of 3 bases from V and 2 bases from J, the junction contained 1 base not matched to a gene. The CDR3 sequence is CASSLGQGANYGYTF. CDR3 coding DNA: TGTGCCAGCAGCTTGGGACAGGGGGCGAACTATGGCTACACCTTC.

This chain joins TRBV11-3 and TRBJ2-2, with 10 bases fitting TRBD2. Germline V gene lookup returns CDR1 SGHNT and CDR2 YENEEA. V was clipped by 7 bases and J by 1 base; unmatched bases: 15. This CDR3 has 19 residues. CDR3 nucleotide sequence: TGTGCCAGCAACCCCACCGCGCTACTAGCGGGAATGAACACCGGGGAGCTGTTTTTT. It codes for CASNPTALLAGMNTGELFF. Full variable domain (remainder filled in from reference TRBV11-3 and TRBJ2-2): EAGVVQSPRYKIIEKKQPVAFWCNPISGHNTLYWYLQNLGQGPELLIRYENEEAVDDSQLPKDRFSAERLKGVDSTLKIQPAELGDSAVYLCASNPTALLAGMNTGELFFGEGSRLTVL.

CDR3 amino acids: CASSQTDTQYF. Written as DNA, the CDR3 is TGTGCCAGCAGTCAAACAGATACGCAGTATTTT. V is TRBV28 and J is TRBJ2-3; D not resolved. This CDR3 has 11 residues. CDR1 and CDR2 (germline): MDHEN, SYDVKM. Trimming removed 5 bases at V and 3 bases at J, with 3 bases between.

This chain links TRBV7-3 with TRBJ1-1; TRBD1 agrees at 9 bases. This CDR3 has 15 residues. The germline V gene has CDR1 SGHTA and CDR2 FQGTGA. With V trimmed by 2 bases and J by 0 bases, 1 base remained unmatched. The CDR3 sequence is CASSLGQGLNTEAFF. The CDR3, as DNA: TGTGCCAGCAGCTTAGGACAGGGGTTGAACACTGAAGCTTTCTTT.

The chain carries TRBV19 and TRBJ1-1; D is possibly TRBD1 (5 bases). V lost 8 bases and J lost 1, with 11 bases in between. The germline V gene encodes CDR1 LNHDA and CDR2 SQIVND (reference sequence). The CDR3 runs 13 residues. The CDR3 DNA sequence: TGTGCCAGTGGGGGGGGAGCGAACACTGAAGCTTTCTTT. Protein product: CASGGGANTEAFF.

The J gene is TRBJ1-1, the V gene TRBV12-3 or TRBV12-4; D gene ambiguous. V lost 6 bases and J lost 4, with 12 bases in between. This CDR3 is 13 amino acids long. CDR3 amino acids: CASSNQWSTEAFF. CDR3 sequence (DNA): TGTGCCAGCAGCAACCAATGGAGCACTGAAGCTTTCTTT.

The V call is TRBV27, the J call TRBJ1-1, with 8 bases aligning to TRBD1. Germline V gene sequence: CDR1 MNHEY, CDR2 SMNVEV (reference sequence). J was trimmed by 1 base and V by 7 bases; bases with no gene match: 11. The CDR3 is 16 residues long. The CDR3 spells CASTPTGGIRNTEAFF. The CDR3 coding sequence is TGTGCCAGCACCCCTACAGGGGGGATACGGAACACTGAAGCTTTCTTT.

As to this clone: The germline gene is not matched at one end of the junction; a read error may be the cause. The chain carries TRBV7-3 and TRBJ2-2, with 12 bases fitting TRBD1. Germline CDR1 is SGHTA and CDR2 is FQGTGA. The CDR3 extends over 17 amino acids. The CDR3 here is CASSLMGQGAKTGELFF. The CDR3 DNA is TGTGCCAGCAGCTTGATGGGACAGGGGGCGAAGACCGGGGAGCTGTTTTTT.

The chain couples TRBV27 to TRBJ1-2; TRBD1 agrees at 9 bases. This CDR3 region has 15 residues. CDR1 MNHEY and CDR2 SMNVEV come from the germline V gene (reference sequence). With V trimmed by 5 bases and J by 4 bases, 8 bases remained unmatched. The CDR3 region is CASSQDRGWAYGYTF. The CDR3 coding sequence is TGTGCCAGCAGTCAGGACAGGGGTTGGGCCTATGGCTACACCTTC.

The rearrangement links TRBV7-2 to TRBJ1-1; D not resolved. The germline CDR1 and CDR2 sequences are SGHTA and FQGNSA. V was pared by 3 bases and J by 6 bases, with 8 bases between. The CDR3 covers 12 residues. CDR3 coding DNA: TGTGCCAGCAGCTTTGATGGGCCTGAAGCTTTCTTT. Its translation is CASSFDGPEAFF.

The genes are TRBV11-2 and TRBJ2-3; D gene uncertain. V lost 5 bases to trimming and J lost 4 bases, with 4 bases between them. CDR1 and CDR2 from the germline V gene are SGHAT and FQNNGV. The CDR3 consists of 11 residues. In DNA form, the CDR3 reads TGTGCCAGCAGCAACTCAGATACGCAGTATTTT. Its translation is CASSNSDTQYF.

V gene TRBV12-3 or TRBV12-4 combines with J gene TRBJ2-3; D gene uncertain. The V gene lost 7 bases and the J gene lost 6 bases, with 8 bases spanning the gap. The CDR3 has 11 residues. CDR3 protein: CASTSRDTQYF. The CDR3 coding sequence is TGTGCCAGCACCTCCCGGGATACGCAGTATTTT.

This rearrangement joins TRBV4-1 to TRBJ1-1; 8 bases fit TRBD1. CDR1 and CDR2 from the germline V gene are MGHRA and YSYEKL. V was pared by 2 bases and J by 6 bases, with 2 bases of the junction left unmatched. The CDR3 extends over 13 amino acids. CDR3 amino acids: CASSQQGAPEAFF. DNA of the CDR3: TGCGCCAGCAGCCAACAGGGGGCCCCTGAAGCTTTCTTT.

The chain couples TRBV6-2 or TRBV6-3 to TRBJ2-1, with D maybe TRBD2 (5 bases). Trimming removed 4 bases at V and 10 bases at J, with 14 bases between. Germline CDR1 is MNHEY and CDR2 is SVGEGT. The CDR3 length is 13 residues. CDR3 nucleotide sequence: TGTGCCAGCAGTTTTCTTGGACTTGGGGAGCAGTTCTTC. It yields the protein CASSFLGLGEQFF.

The chain recombines TRBV28 with TRBJ1-4, with 8 bases aligning to TRBD1. CDR3 length: 17 residues. The trim removed 5 bases at V and 6 bases at J, leaving 14 bases unmatched. CDR1 MDHEN and CDR2 SYDVKM come from the germline V gene. The CDR3 here is CASSDRGPLGMDEKLFF. As DNA, the CDR3 is TGTGCCAGCAGTGACAGGGGACCGCTTGGGATGGATGAAAAACTGTTTTTT.

V is TRBV6-5 and J is TRBJ2-7; tentatively, D is TRBD1 (6 bases). This CDR3 contains 13 residues. V lost 8 bases and J 0 bases, leaving 11 bases between the germline ends. CDR1 is MNHEY, CDR2 SVGAGI, per germline. The CDR3 DNA is TGTGCCAGCTCGGCAGGGGACTCCTACGAGCAGTACTTC. Encoded protein: CASSAGDSYEQYF.

The chain is built from TRBV6-1 and TRBJ1-1; D is possibly TRBD1 (5 bases). The CDR3 is 15 residues long. Trimming cost V 2 bases and J 1 base, with 11 bases left between them. Germline V gene sequence: CDR1 MNHNS, CDR2 SASEGT. CDR3 residues: CASSEWGGANTEAFF. DNA of the CDR3: TGTGCCAGCAGTGAATGGGGGGGTGCGAACACTGAAGCTTTCTTT.